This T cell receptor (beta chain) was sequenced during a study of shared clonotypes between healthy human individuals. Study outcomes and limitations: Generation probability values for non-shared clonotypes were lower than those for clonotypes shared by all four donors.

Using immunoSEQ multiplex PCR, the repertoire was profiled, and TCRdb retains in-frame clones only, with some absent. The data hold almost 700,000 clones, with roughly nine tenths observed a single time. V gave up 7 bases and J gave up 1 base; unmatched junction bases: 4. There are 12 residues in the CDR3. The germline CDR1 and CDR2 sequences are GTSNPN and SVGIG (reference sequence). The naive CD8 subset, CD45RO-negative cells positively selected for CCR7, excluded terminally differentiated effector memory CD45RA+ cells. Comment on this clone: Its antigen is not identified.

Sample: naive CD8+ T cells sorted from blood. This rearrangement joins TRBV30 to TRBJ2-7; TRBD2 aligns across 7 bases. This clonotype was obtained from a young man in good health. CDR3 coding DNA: TGTGCCTTAGCGGGCCTATCCTACGAGCAGTACTTC. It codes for CALAGLSYEQYF.